Described below is a single T cell receptor (beta chain) sequence and its context. The target of this receptor is not known. No per-base quality is available; no much larger clone lies one base away. The CDR3 regions of human TCRbeta chains were subjected to immunosequencing. In the paper's pipeline: Repertoire TCRs were matched against a reference library of SARS-CoV-2-specific TCRs generated with the MIRA antigen-specificity platform. Breadth was defined as the fraction of unique TCRs that were SARS-CoV-2-associated. Depth was defined as the fraction of total T cells that were SARS-CoV-2-associated. Using the MIRA data, each spike-specific TCR was assigned both to the spike region to which the TCR was reactive and to a CD4 or CD8 class. Log10-transformed breadth and depth values were compared by one-way ANOVA with Sidak's multiple comparisons tests. As stored in TCRdb, this immuneACCESS dataset retains in-frame rearrangements with V and J assigned. A fraction of the clones does not appear; measured against another copy, unresolved V genes explain less than half of the discrepancy, and the remainder lacks a known reason. That table furnishes V, J and clone size, whereas the DNA furnished D and trimming. The sample contains 95,000 to 110,000 clones, around 91% of them found a single time. The ten largest make up 45% of the sample.

The sample belongs to a study of T cell responses to AZD1222 COVID-19 vaccine (dated by TCRdb to the early 2020s). The study in broad terms: AZD1222 recipients whose second dose came at about 4 weeks and those whose second dose came at about 12 weeks were combined into one group, since spike-specific TCR depth and breadth did not differ between the two schedules. Enrollment into the trials was organized by age into subgroups of 18-55, 56-69 and 70-plus years, and those subgroups contained about 150, 27 and 61 TCR-sequenced participants, respectively. TCR sequencing was performed for roughly 240 trial participants, of whom about 210 were given two doses of AZD1222 and some 25 were given two doses of MenACWY control vaccine. Study-level results and caveats: The 56-69-year group was small, and its depth increase did not reach significance, likely because of low power. Participants were mostly white British and included more females than males, and it was suggested by the authors that clonal diversity may have been underestimated. Epitopes outside the regions mutated in the B.1.351 and B.1.1.7 variants were reportedly recognized by nearly half of the unique spike-specific TCRs. Because no samples from the day 14 peak response were available, repertoires could be characterized only after the peak T cell response. Only 5 to 7 AZD1222 recipients were SARS-CoV-2 seropositive at baseline, limiting conclusions about previously exposed vaccinees. The whole spike protein was spanned by vaccine-associated CD4 TCRs, and dominant responses were seen in regions 160-218 and 743-854. After two AZD1222 doses, spike-specific TCR breadth and depth were significantly higher than at day 0 and than in MenACWY recipients.

The meaning of the sample's time point label: baseline before first vaccination. Vaccinee samples came from UK trials COV001 and COV002, including a single-blind randomized controlled phase 2/3 trial of AZD1222 (ChAdOx1 nCoV-19) in healthy adults. Trial participant PBMC samples were collected at day 0 and day 28 after the second dose for TCRbeta chain sequencing. This TCR was sampled from an adult in good health. The source material was peripheral blood, sampled on day 0 of AZD1222 vaccination.

The DNA is as follows: TGTGCCAGCAGCTCAGGGTCCGTCGATGAGCAGTTCTTC. Its protein product is CASSSGSVDEQFF. The rearranged chain carries TRBV7-8 and TRBJ2-1; TRBD1 could be the D gene, as 5 bases match. Cut back by 4 bases and 8 bases, the V and J ends lie 12 bases apart. The CDR3 numbers 13 residues from cysteine through phenylalanine. Of all the DNA, just the CDR3 is kept, 39 bases in frame from base 1. In the germline V gene, CDR1 corresponds to SGHVS and CDR2 to FQNEAQ.